This TCR beta chain was recovered during a study of blood T cell repertoires in COVID-19 (dated by TCRdb to the early 2020s). Turning to the overall study: Samples covering the acute and convalescent phases of COVID-19 were provided by collaborators in the United States, Italy and Spain. The prospective study material was composed of cDNA or gDNA derived from T cells, B-cell-depleted T cells, or PBMCs. Subjects who had been exposed to COVID-19, were actively infected with it, or had recovered from it provided the deeply sampled blood TCRbeta repertoires that made up the dataset. The repertoires were made available in a free public database intended to serve as a resource for research on the immune response to SARS-CoV-2. Samples came from the ongoing ImmuneRACE study (first 160 participants) plus 1,254 subjects from 6 global collaborators. Nearly every sample came with metadata listing a de-identified subject ID, COVID-19 status, age in years and sex. Where HLA class I and class II types were available, the types were taken from metadata supplied by the sample provider, not from assay-based typing.

As regards this clone: This clone's antigen is unknown. Base-call qualities are not available, and no considerably larger clone is one nucleotide away.

Enrolling through a virtual design, the prospective study's participants ranged in age from roughly 18 to 90 years and lived across roughly 23 United States geographic areas. In the prospective study, cohorts were assigned on the basis of participant-reported clinical history obtained from a screening survey and a study questionnaire. For ImmuneRACE Cohort 3, a participant was defined as recovered based on two consecutive negative NP/OP PCR tests, clearance by a healthcare professional, or resolution of symptoms. Each participant in the prospective study had whole blood, serum and a nasopharyngeal or oropharyngeal swab collected by mobile phlebotomists. Prospective study participants could optionally give additional blood draws and questionnaires over an approximately two-month period. Prospective study blood samples were shipped either frozen or at room temperature before DNA extraction. The CDR3, from cysteine to phenylalanine, totals 14 residues. Solely the CDR3 DNA is kept, with 42 bases framed from the first base. The V end gives up 1 base and the J end 5 bases, leaving 5 bases in the junction not matched to a gene. Based on the germline V gene (reference sequence), the CDR1 and CDR2 sequences are SGHNT and YYREEE.

Here is what the overall study found, with its caveats: Clinical and demographic metadata were provided uncurated, with the amount varying by source and participant.

The immunoSEQ Assay, a bias-controlled multiplex PCR, was used to amplify TCRbeta CDR3 regions from genomic DNA. As for how the authors treated the data: The number of nucleated cells in each sample was estimated by amplification of reference gene primers within the assay. Sequence reads were collapsed and filtered to measure the absolute abundance of every unique TCRbeta CDR3 rearrangement. For each sample, productive Simpson clonality was calculated as the square root of Simpson's diversity index over productive rearrangements. TCRdb retrieved this table from immuneACCESS and kept in-frame rearrangements only. Not all clones are present; in checked studies, unresolved V genes account for under half, and no reason is known for the remainder. V and J calls and clone size are copied from that table; D and trimming were computed from the DNA. The sample yields approximately 300,000 clones; roughly 90% were counted once. The leading ten clones occupy roughly 5% of the sample.

The receptor comes from a man in his sixties who had recovered from COVID-19. Here the chain combines TRBV5-4 and TRBJ2-5; 7 central nucleotides agree with TRBD1. Specimen: PBMCs or T cells enriched from blood (not recorded which). The CDR3 region has the sequence CASSLLDRRETQYF. The DNA is as follows: TGTGCCAGCAGCTTGTTGGACAGGAGGGAGACCCAGTACTTC.